This T cell receptor (beta chain) was identified in a study of Ad26.COV2.S vaccination and SARS-CoV-2 variants. The table lists this clone with a few counts. The target antigen is unknown. From germline, CDR1 is PRHDT and CDR2 FYEKMQ (reference sequence). Deletions cut 2 bases from V and 9 bases from J, with 17 bases between. This CDR3 comprises 15 residues. Broader study findings: The study found similar non-spike TCR breadth in vaccine and placebo recipients. Spike-specific TCR breadth was greater in vaccine than placebo recipients. The TCR breadth and depth analyses may have produced an underestimate of total T cell responses.

Assay: immunoSEQ multiplex PCR; the TCRdb copy retains only in-frame clones and omits some. The sample carries 350,000 to 450,000 clones, about 92% recorded once. Sequencing used peripheral blood, obtained after recovery from COVID-19. The clonotype was recovered from a human donor who had recovered from COVID-19. The rearrangement links TRBV13 to TRBJ1-3, with D possibly TRBD1 on 6 matching bases. The CDR3 DNA is TGTGCCAGCAGCTTAAAGGGACATGGTGTAAGCACCATATATTTT. Its translation: CASSLKGHGVSTIYF.